One sample yielded the 5 T cell receptor beta chains listed below, sequenced in a study of T cell responses to AZD1222 COVID-19 vaccine (dated by TCRdb to the early 2020s). Library preparation was by the immunoSEQ multiplex PCR assay. TCRdb retrieved this table from immuneACCESS and kept in-frame rearrangements only. Not all clones are present; in checked studies, unresolved V genes account for under half, and no reason is known for the remainder. This sample has more than 110,000 clones in its table, and over 75% of those were observed once. The ten most abundant clones make up approximately 4.8% of the sample. Reading the label with the study, this specimen's time point is: baseline before first vaccination. Material: peripheral blood, obtained on day 0 of AZD1222 vaccination. Receptors were obtained from an adult in good health.

V is TRBV18 and J is TRBJ2-7, with D possibly being TRBD2 (6 bases). Germline assignment: CDR1 KGHSH and CDR2 LQKENI. Trimming shortened V by 3 bases and J by 6 bases, and 15 bases separated the two germline ends. The CDR3 extends over 14 amino acids. The CDR3 DNA sequence: TGTGCCAGCTCACCCCGCCCGGACGGGGGCGAGCAGTACTTC. Translating it yields CASSPRPDGGEQYF.

The chain uses TRBV7-9 and TRBJ2-3; the D gene could be TRBD1 or TRBD2 (5 bases each). Looked up from germline, CDR1 is SEHNR and CDR2 is FQNEAQ (reference sequence). V gave up 6 bases and J gave up 0 bases, with 13 bases separating them. This CDR3 is built from 15 residues. The CDR3 DNA reads TGTGCCAGCAGTTTCGGGACCTCGAGCACAGATACGCAGTATTTT. Protein sequence: CASSFGTSSTDTQYF.

This chain connects TRBV6-5 to TRBJ1-2, with D unclear. Trimming left V 2 bases short and J 1 base short, with 8 bases between. Germline-derived CDR1 and CDR2 are MNHEY and SVGAGI. The CDR3 totals 14 residues. The DNA of the CDR3 is TGTGCCAGCAGTTACCTTGACAATAACTATGGCTACACCTTC. Translating gives CASSYLDNNYGYTF.

The V and J genes are TRBV6-5 and TRBJ2-7; TRBD1 aligns across 7 bases. The CDR3 covers 15 residues. The V gene's germline CDR1 is MNHEY and CDR2 SVGAGI. Trimming removed 6 bases from V and 1 base from J; junction bases left unmatched: 9. CDR3 bases: TGTGCCAGCAGCCCGACCGGGACAGATTCCTACGAGCAGTACTTC. Protein: CASSPTGTDSYEQYF.

The sample holds one count of this clone. The chain couples TRBV18 to TRBJ1-2; D is possibly TRBD1 (6 bases). V was cut by 6 bases and J by 0 bases, with 20 bases left in between. The CDR3 loop spans 17 amino acids. Germline CDR1 reads KGHSH; CDR2 reads LQKENI. CDR3 loop: CASSAYTTGKTNYGYTF. The CDR3 bases are TGTGCCAGCTCCGCCTATACTACAGGGAAAACTAACTATGGCTACACCTTC.